Listed below are T cell receptor beta chains from one sample, sequenced in a study of T cells in Graves' hyperthyroidism and ophthalmopathy. From the multiplex PCR reads, TCRdb called clonotypes with MiXCR, one entry per CDR3 protein. The table shows approximately 400,000 distinct CDR3 sequences, with 25% occurring only once. The sequencing sample was made of blood. These receptors were collected from a man aged 50-60 years with Graves' hyperthyroidism. Both conserved end residues are part of each CDR3. A D gene is named only where the DNA matches it firmly. The listing skips clone size in some rows; elsewhere it reads once, few, many or a size class.

TGTGCCAGCAGCTTATCACGACAAGAGACCCAGTACTTC,CASSLSRQETQYF,NA,NA,TRBJ2-5,TRBV7-3
TGTGCCAGCAGTTGGACAGGAGGGTATGGCTACACCTTC,CASSWTGGYGYTF,TRBD1,NA,TRBJ1-2,TRBV27
TGCAGCGTTGAAGATAAGGGGCAGGGCACAGATACGCAGTATTTT,CSVEDKGQGTDTQYF,NA,few,TRBJ2-3,TRBV29-1
TGTGCCAGCAGTCCGGGTGGGGTGGAGACCCAGTACTTC,CASSPGGVETQYF,NA,many,TRBJ2-5,TRBV28
TGTGCCAGCAGCCAAGACGTCGGGGCACTATTTGAGACCCAGTACTTC,CASSQDVGALFETQYF,NA,many,TRBJ2-5,TRBV3-1
TGTGCCAGCAGCTTAGGGGGAGGGCCTAGTTCCGGGGAGCTGTTTTTT,CASSLGGGPSSGELFF,NA,NA,TRBJ2-2,TRBV5-6
TGTGCCAGCAGCTTAGAGGCAGAGATCCAAGAGACCCAGTACTTC,CASSLEAEIQETQYF,NA,NA,TRBJ2-5,TRBV7-9
TGCGCCAGCAGCTTGCCCCCGTCCGGGACAGGGGCTGGGGCCAACGTCCTGACTTTC,CASSLPPSGTGAGANVLTF,TRBD1,NA,TRBJ2-6,TRBV5-1
TGTGCCAGCAGCCCCTGGAACGGTGCGAACACTGAAGCTTTCTTT,CASSPWNGANTEAFF,NA,NA,TRBJ1-1,TRBV4-2
TGTGCCACCAGTGACAAGATAGCGGGAGAGAAAGATACGCAGTATTTT,CATSDKIAGEKDTQYF,TRBD2,NA,TRBJ2-3,TRBV24-1
NA,CASSSVGPGGQPQHF,NA,NA,TRBJ1-5,TRBV19
TGTGCCAGCAGTTTTGGGCAACAGGGGAGTGGGGATACGCAGTATTTT,CASSFGQQGSGDTQYF,TRBD1,NA,TRBJ2-3,TRBV27
TGTGCCAGCAGTTTTTGGTACTTC,CASSFWYF,NA,few,TRBJ2-4,TRBV28
TGTGCCAGCAGTTTATGCGGGCTAGCGGGAGAGGGCCAAGAGACCCAGTACTTC,CASSLCGLAGEGQETQYF,TRBD2,NA,TRBJ2-5,TRBV28
TGTGCCGGCAGCCGCTTGAACTACGAGCAGTACTTC,CAGSRLNYEQYF,NA,NA,TRBJ2-7,TRBV11-3